This T cell receptor beta chain was recovered during a study of blood T cells in healthy people across ages. About this clonotype: The antigen remains undetermined.

PCR was performed a second time for about 7 to 12 cycles using a sample-barcoded 5' primer and a J-beta primer mix. MiXCR, run by TCRdb on the 5' RACE reads, gives a single entry per CDR3 protein. The sample lists fewer than 1,000,000 distinct CDR3 sequences, around 45% occurring once. V lost 6 bases, J lost 3 bases, and 19 bases lay in between. There are 16 residues in the CDR3. CDR1 is LNHDA, CDR2 SQIVND, per germline (reference sequence). Study outcomes and limitations: It was the long-lived donors that had more naive CD4+ cells and higher diversity than aged donors. Strong correlation was found linking TCR beta diversity to naive T cell percentage.

Sequences were obtained from blood. The sequence derives from an elderly man in good health. The chain has TRBV19 and TRBJ2-3, with a possible D match to TRBD1 (6 bases). As DNA, the CDR3 is TGTGCCAGTAGCGGCAGGGGACACGGGGCGACAGATACGCAGTATTTT. It codes for CASSGRGHGATDTQYF.